The source of this TCR beta chain is a study of shared clonotypes between healthy human individuals. The authors split each subset's genomic DNA evenly across several immunoSEQ plates. Sequencing was performed with immunoSEQ multiplex PCR; in TCRdb, only in-frame clones are kept and a portion is missing. The table records 2 million to 2.5 million clones, approximately 96% of them present only once. This clonotype was obtained from a man aged 18 to 29 in good health. Sequencing used naive CD4+ T cells sorted from blood. Sample subset: CD45RA+ positively selected.

The CDR3 DNA reads TGTGCCAGCAGCTCGGGACCCTACGAGCAGTACTTC. Translation gives CASSSGPYEQYF. The genes are TRBV7-6 and TRBJ2-7, with D tentatively TRBD1 or TRBD2 (5 bases each). This CDR3 is 12 amino acids long. Germline V gene data show CDR1 as SGHVS and CDR2 as FNYEAQ. The ends were cut back, 4 bases at V and 2 bases at J, with 6 bases in the middle. The entire variable domain, with the rest obtained from reference TRBV7-6 and TRBJ2-7, is as follows: GAGVSQSPRYKVTKRGQDVALRCDPISGHVSLYWYRQALGQGPEFLTYFNYEAQQDKSGLPNDRFSAERPEGSISTLTIQRTEQRDSAMYRCASSSGPYEQYFGPGTRLTVT.